These 23 T cell receptor beta chains were all obtained from the same sample, sequenced in a study of cytomegalovirus exposure and HLA in healthy donors (dated by TCRdb to the late 2010s). Libraries were built with the immunoSEQ multiplex PCR assay. A mixture of 60 forward primers for TCR Vbeta segments and 13 reverse primers for TCR Jbeta segments was used in the multiplex PCR. In TCRdb, the immuneACCESS table is reduced to in-frame sequences with V and J assigned. These tables do not hold every clone; where another copy was compared, an unresolved V gene accounts for under half, and the others remain unexplained. This sample lists 150,000 to 250,000 clones; approximately 78% were detected once. Of the sample, 6.5% is held by the ten largest clones. The sequenced sample was PBMCs. The receptor source for this set is a woman between 50 and 59 years old in good health and CMV-seropositive.

The V gene is TRBV6-5, the J gene TRBJ2-2, with 8 nucleotides matching TRBD2. Germline assignment: CDR1 MNHEY and CDR2 SVGAGI. This CDR3 is built from 14 residues. V shed 5 bases, J shed 5 bases, and the junction held 4 bases outside the gene matches. The CDR3 DNA sequence: TGTGCCAGCAGTCGGGGGGGGTGGACCGGGGAGCTGTTTTTT. It yields the protein CASSRGGWTGELFF.

This clone was picked up one time. J is TRBJ2-3 and V is TRBV19; 8 bases agree with TRBD1. CDR3 length: 14 amino acids. With V trimmed by 6 bases and J by 6 bases, 8 bases remained unmatched. CDR1 is LNHDA and CDR2 is SQIVND in the germline V gene (reference sequence). The CDR3, as DNA: TGTGCCAGTAGCAACAGGGGGATGATGGATACGCAGTATTTT. The encoded protein is CASSNRGMMDTQYF.

This rearrangement joins TRBV5-1 to TRBJ1-2; a weak D match, TRBD1 (6 bases). From germline, CDR1 is SGHRS and CDR2 YFSETQ. V lost 3 bases and J 5 bases, leaving 14 bases between the germline ends. This CDR3 is 14 amino acids long. The CDR3 loop reads CASSSDRPLYGYTF. The CDR3 DNA reads TGCGCCAGCAGCTCCGACAGGCCCTTATATGGCTACACCTTC.

The CDR3 reads CASSFGGRGETQYF. CDR3 nucleotides: TGTGCCAGCAGCTTCGGCGGGAGAGGGGAGACCCAGTACTTC. The J gene is TRBJ2-5, the V gene TRBV7-6; 7 positions match TRBD2. CDR1 and CDR2 (germline): SGHVS, FNYEAQ. Trimming at V came to 3 bases and at J to 5 bases, leaving 6 bases not matched to a gene. The CDR3 is made up of 14 amino acids.

This chain uses TRBV7-8 with TRBJ2-3, with 11 bases identical to TRBD1. The CDR3 length is 15 residues. Trimming cost V 5 bases and J 4 bases; bases outside gene matches: 5. Germline lookup yields CDR1 SGHVS and CDR2 FQNEAQ. The CDR3 region has the DNA TGTGCCAGCAGCCTCCCGGGACAGGGGGCAGATACGCAGTATTTT. The encoded protein is CASSLPGQGADTQYF.

The chain carries TRBV28 and TRBJ2-1; maybe TRBD1 (5 bases). Germline loops: CDR1 MDHEN, CDR2 SYDVKM. The CDR3 runs to 14 residues. Trimming took off 3 bases at V and 15 bases at J, with 21 bases between the two ends. CDR3 bases: TGTGCCAGCAGTTTGGTTTCCAAGGGAATTACAGGGTTCTTC. It is translated as CASSLVSKGITGFF.

J is TRBJ2-5 and V is TRBV6-5; D is ambiguous. Between the trimmed V and J ends, which lost 2 bases and 2 bases, there was a span of 3 bases. The germline gives CDR1 MNHEY, CDR2 SVGAGI. This CDR3 is 12 amino acids long. The CDR3 DNA is TGTGCCAGCAGTTACGTACAAGAGACCCAGTACTTC. It translates to CASSYVQETQYF.

This clone was recorded a few times. The chain links TRBV11-2 to TRBJ2-6; D possibly corresponds to TRBD1 (5 bases). Trimming removed 5 bases from V and 2 bases from J, with 10 bases in between. The CDR3 runs 15 residues. Germline CDR1 SGHAT, CDR2 FQNNGV. CDR3 amino acids: CASSVQATGANVLTF. DNA for the CDR3: TGTGCCAGCAGCGTACAGGCGACTGGGGCCAACGTCCTGACTTTC.

This chain links TRBV28 with TRBJ1-2; D unresolved. Germline V gene data show CDR1 as MDHEN and CDR2 as SYDVKM. This CDR3 spans 14 amino acids. V was clipped by 5 bases and J by 5 bases, with 15 bases between them. CDR3 sequence (DNA): TGTGCCAGCAGTACCGGACTGCCTTTGTATGGCTACACCTTC. Translated, it gives CASSTGLPLYGYTF.

V usage is TRBV13 and J usage is TRBJ2-2; a weak D match, TRBD1 (6 bases). The CDR3 covers 16 residues. Per the germline V gene, CDR1 is PRHDT and CDR2 is FYEKMQ (reference sequence). V dropped 4 bases and J dropped 2 bases, with 14 bases sitting between them. The CDR3 DNA is TGTGCCAGCAGCTCTAGACAGGCGTTCAACACCGGGGAGCTGTTTTTT. Amino acids: CASSSRQAFNTGELFF.

CDR3 protein: CASSLITGVSEAFF. The DNA for the CDR3 is TGCGCCAGCAGCTTAATTACAGGGGTTTCTGAAGCTTTCTTT. This chain uses TRBV5-1 with TRBJ1-1; 7 nucleotides match TRBD1. Trimming cost V 2 bases and J 6 bases; bases outside gene matches: 7. The CDR3 runs 14 residues. From germline, CDR1 is SGHRS and CDR2 YFSETQ.

This clone appeared a single time. The chain employs TRBV9 and TRBJ1-2, with D hard to call. V was trimmed by 4 bases and J by 5 bases, leaving 12 bases between them. The CDR3 totals 13 residues. Per germline, CDR1 SGDLS and CDR2 YYNGEE. This chain's CDR3 is CASSTEGVYGYTF. DNA for the CDR3: TGTGCCAGCAGCACAGAAGGTGTGTATGGCTACACCTTC.

The genes are TRBV18 and TRBJ1-3; D is unresolved. V lost 8 bases, J lost 0 bases, and 11 bases lay in between. Germline CDR1 reads KGHSH; CDR2 reads LQKENI. CDR3 length: 14 amino acids. CDR3 in DNA: TGTGCCAGCCTCCCTGAGGACTCTGGAAACACCATATATTTT. It specifies CASLPEDSGNTIYF.

This clone was counted a single time. The J gene is TRBJ2-2, the V gene TRBV7-9; D might be TRBD1 (6 bases). The CDR3 is 16 amino acids. V lost 3 bases, J lost 6 bases, and 17 bases lay in between. The V gene's germline CDR1 is SEHNR and CDR2 FQNEAQ (reference sequence). CDR3 protein: CASSLSSGTSAGELFF. The CDR3 DNA reads as TGTGCCAGCAGCTTGTCGTCCGGGACATCGGCCGGGGAGCTGTTTTTT.

The CDR3 DNA follows: TGTGCCAGCAGCCGCGACAGGGGGTCCCACGAGCAGTACTTC. Translated: CASSRDRGSHEQYF. J is TRBJ2-7 and V is TRBV5-6, with TRBD1 matching over 9 bases. Unmatched junction bases numbered 7, after V lost 4 bases and J lost 5 bases. The germline V gene encodes CDR1 SGHDT and CDR2 YYEEEE. This CDR3 has 14 amino acids.

The J gene is TRBJ2-5, the V gene TRBV4-2, with a tentative D call TRBD1 (6 bases). The V end was cut by 1 base, the J end by 4 bases, with 13 bases between. The germline V gene has CDR1 LGHNA and CDR2 YNFKEQ. This CDR3 is built from 15 residues. CDR3 region: CASSQGESRGETQYF. The CDR3 region has the DNA TGTGCCAGCAGCCAAGGGGAGAGCAGGGGAGAGACCCAGTACTTC.

The chain uses TRBV7-9 and TRBJ2-7, with D tentatively TRBD2 (6 bases). The CDR3 is 13 amino acids. Deletions cut 5 bases from V and 7 bases from J, with 15 bases between. Germline assignment: CDR1 SEHNR and CDR2 FQNEAQ (reference sequence). CDR3 sequence: CASSRDSGREQYF. The CDR3 nucleotides are TGTGCCAGCAGCCGGGATTCGGGGAGGGAGCAGTACTTC.

CDR3 sequence: CASSLRGRGETQYF. DNA for the CDR3: TGTGCCAGCAGCTTAAGAGGGCGGGGAGAGACCCAGTACTTC. The V gene is TRBV7-2, the J gene TRBJ2-5; D possibly corresponds to TRBD2 (6 bases). V lost 2 bases to trimming and J lost 4 bases, with 11 bases between them. The CDR3 is 14 residues long. Germline assignment: CDR1 SGHTA and CDR2 FQGNSA.

The chain uses TRBV5-1 and TRBJ2-5, with TRBD1 matching over 7 bases. After removal of 4 bases from V and 2 bases from J, the junction contained 8 bases not matched to a gene. The CDR3 extends over 15 amino acids. The V gene's germline CDR1 is SGHRS and CDR2 YFSETQ. The CDR3 DNA reads as TGCGCCAGCAGCCAAATCAGGGGGAGACAAGAGACCCAGTACTTC. Amino acid sequence: CASSQIRGRQETQYF.

The V call is TRBV9, the J call TRBJ2-3; D is uncertain. Trimming removed 3 bases at V and 3 bases at J, with 11 bases between. Germline V gives CDR1 SGDLS, CDR2 YYNGEE. The CDR3 is 14 residues long. The DNA of the CDR3 is TGTGCCAGCAGCGCTGGCTTCTCTACAGATACGCAGTATTTT. Translated, it gives CASSAGFSTDTQYF.

The chain employs TRBV13 and TRBJ2-3, with D possibly being TRBD2 (5 bases). Germline V gene lookup returns CDR1 PRHDT and CDR2 FYEKMQ (reference sequence). Trimming removed 0 bases from V and 2 bases from J, with 6 bases in between. The CDR3 has 14 residues. In DNA form, the CDR3 reads TGTGCCAGCAGCTTAGGGAGGGTCACAGATACGCAGTATTTT. Amino acid sequence: CASSLGRVTDTQYF.

The rearrangement joins TRBV30 to TRBJ2-3; 10 nucleotides line up with TRBD2. J was trimmed by 5 bases and V by 0 bases; bases with no gene match: 14. Per the germline V gene, CDR1 is GTSNPN and CDR2 is SVGIG (reference sequence). The CDR3 runs to 18 residues. The CDR3 loop is CAWSVQTSGPLMGDTQYF. In DNA, the CDR3 is TGTGCCTGGAGTGTACAGACTAGCGGGCCCTTAATGGGAGATACGCAGTATTTT.

The table lists this clone with a few counts. This chain links TRBV5-4 with TRBJ2-7, with TRBD2 matching over 9 bases. This CDR3 is 16 amino acids long. CDR1 and CDR2 from the germline V gene are SGHNT and YYREEE (reference sequence). Losses at the gene ends were 4 bases for V and 6 bases for J; bases not matched to a gene: 14. In DNA form, the CDR3 reads TGTGCCAGCAGCGGGGACAGCGGGACTAGCAGGGTCGAGCAGTACTTC. Translated, it gives CASSGDSGTSRVEQYF.